Sequencing of this T cell receptor beta chain was carried out in a study of blood T cell repertoires in COVID-19. Study-wide context: The cDNA or gDNA used as material had been derived from T cells, B-cell-depleted T cells, or PBMCs.

Germline CDR1 and CDR2: SGHAT and FQNNGV. The germline V and J ends were trimmed by 5 bases and 4 bases, with 12 bases remaining between them. CDR3 length: 14 amino acids. This table comes from immunoSEQ multiplex PCR, and its TCRdb copy is limited to in-frame clones, with some not included. The data hold about 46,000 clones, with over 70% observed a single time. This clone was observed a handful of times. Source material: peripheral blood. This TCR came from a woman aged 80 or older with acute or convalescent COVID-19. The gene calls are TRBV11-2 and TRBJ2-1, with D perhaps TRBD1 (6 bases). CDR3: CASSPGDRYNEQFF. In nucleotides, the CDR3 is TGTGCCAGCAGCCCCGGTGACAGGTACAATGAGCAGTTCTTC. The variable domain in full, with the rest retrieved from reference TRBV11-2 and TRBJ2-1, is EAGVAQSPRYKIIEKRQSVAFWCNPISGHATLYWYQQILGQGPKLLIQFQNNGVVDDSQLPKDRFSAERLKGVDSTLKIQPAKLEDSAVYLCASSPGDRYNEQFFGPGTRLTVL.